This T cell receptor (beta chain) was retrieved from a study of T cell changes during pregnancy in multiple sclerosis. Germline V CDR1 and CDR2: MDHEN, SYDVKM. The trim removed 5 bases at V and 7 bases at J, leaving 6 bases unmatched. CDR3 size: 15 residues. Produced via immunoSEQ multiplex PCR; TCRdb's table is partial and in-frame only. The sample lists about 85,000 clones; approximately 91% were seen once. The V and J genes are TRBV28 and TRBJ1-5; TRBD1 aligns across 12 bases. The sample consisted of peripheral blood, taken in the first trimester of pregnancy. This clonotype was obtained from a female donor with multiple sclerosis, enrolled in a pregnancy study. The CDR3 nucleotides are TGTGCCAGCAGTCCCGGGACAGGGGGCGGGCAGCCCCAGCATTTT. As protein: CASSPGTGGGQPQHF.